Each of the 12 T cell receptor beta chains below was sequenced from the same sample in a study of T cells expressing NK-cell markers. TCRdb reprocessed the 5' RACE reads and reports one entry per CDR3 protein, with no DNA. The sample totals under 200,000 distinct CDR3 sequences; its top ten clones hold approximately 17%. Input material: blood T cells: a sorted CD56 or NKG2C T cell subset, CD4+ or CD8+ T cells, or bulk PBMC T cells (not recorded which). The receptors stem from a woman between 18 and 70 years old in good health.

V gene TRBV5-1 combines with J gene TRBJ2-7. This CDR3 spans 16 amino acids. From germline, CDR1 is SGHRS and CDR2 YFSETQ. Here the CDR3 reads CASSSGPTRPNYEQYF.

V gene TRBV7-2 combines with J gene TRBJ2-1; TCRdb outputs TRBD1, but without DNA this stays unchecked. Germline V lookup: CDR1 SGHTA, CDR2 FQGNSA. The CDR3 extends over 14 amino acids. The chain's CDR3 is CASSLGQVNNEQFF.

The chain joins TRBV27 to TRBJ2-5; TCRdb calls TRBD2, which cannot be checked without DNA. Per the germline V gene, CDR1 is MNHEY and CDR2 is SMNVEV (reference sequence). This CDR3 region has 16 residues. Here the CDR3 reads CASSLRGRLAGLTQYF.

V and J are TRBV29-1 and TRBJ2-5; TCRdb names TRBD1, which stays unverified in the absence of DNA. There are 15 residues in the CDR3. Germline lookup yields CDR1 SQVTM and CDR2 ANQGSEA. CDR3 loop: CSVIPGGQGQETQYF.

The genes are TRBV12-3 or TRBV12-4 and TRBJ2-3; there is no DNA to check the TCRdb D call of TRBD2. The CDR3 consists of 13 residues. CDR3 amino acids: CASDGPGTDTQYF.

The chain has TRBV6-1 and TRBJ2-1; without DNA, the TCRdb call of TRBD1 cannot be checked. Germline V gene lookup returns CDR1 MNHNS and CDR2 SASEGT. This CDR3 region has 14 residues. CDR3 protein: CASRPRTGGNEQFF.

The chain joins TRBV6-5 to TRBJ2-7. The CDR3 has 13 amino acids. CDR1 is MNHEY, CDR2 SVGAGI, per germline. CDR3 sequence reads: CASQFVIHYEQYF.

The chain's CDR3 is CASSLVAASVATNEKLFF. The chain is built from TRBV5-1 and TRBJ1-4. This CDR3 has 18 residues. CDR1 is SGHRS, CDR2 YFSETQ, per germline.

The rearrangement links TRBV24-1 to TRBJ2-1; checking the TCRdb D call of TRBD2 is not possible without DNA. The CDR3 has 17 residues. CDR1 KGHDR and CDR2 SFDVKD come from the germline V gene. CDR3 sequence: CATSGTSGTSSYNEQFF.

The chain joins TRBV7-9 to TRBJ2-2; TCRdb's D gene call, TRBD1, goes unchecked for lack of DNA. The germline gives CDR1 SEHNR, CDR2 FQNEAQ (reference sequence). This CDR3 region has 17 residues. CDR3 sequence: CASSFWSSGGPTGELFF.

J is TRBJ1-4 and V is TRBV6-1. Germline V gene sequence: CDR1 MNHNS, CDR2 SASEGT. The CDR3 is 14 residues long. CDR3 region: CASRIQGEGEKLFF.

The chain joins TRBV7-8 to TRBJ2-5; the D call from TCRdb, TRBD1, cannot be confirmed without DNA. This CDR3 has 12 residues. CDR1 is SGHVS, CDR2 FQNEAQ, per germline. The CDR3 is CATTRGGETQYF.